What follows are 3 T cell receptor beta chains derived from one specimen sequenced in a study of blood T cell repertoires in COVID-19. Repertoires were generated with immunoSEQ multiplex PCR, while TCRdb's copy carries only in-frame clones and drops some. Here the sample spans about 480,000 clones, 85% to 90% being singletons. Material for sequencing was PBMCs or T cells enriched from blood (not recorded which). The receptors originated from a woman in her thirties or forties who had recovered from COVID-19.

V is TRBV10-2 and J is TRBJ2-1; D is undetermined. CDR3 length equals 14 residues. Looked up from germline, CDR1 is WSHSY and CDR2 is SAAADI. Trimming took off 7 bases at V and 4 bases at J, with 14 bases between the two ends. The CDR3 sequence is CASMRLKLYNEQFF. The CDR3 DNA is TGCGCCAGCATGCGACTCAAACTGTACAATGAGCAGTTCTTC.

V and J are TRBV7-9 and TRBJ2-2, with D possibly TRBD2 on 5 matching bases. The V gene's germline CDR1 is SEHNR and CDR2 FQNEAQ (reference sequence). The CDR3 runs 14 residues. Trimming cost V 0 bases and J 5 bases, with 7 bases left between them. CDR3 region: CASSLARLTGELFF. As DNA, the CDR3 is TGTGCCAGCAGCTTAGCTCGACTAACCGGGGAGCTGTTTTTT.

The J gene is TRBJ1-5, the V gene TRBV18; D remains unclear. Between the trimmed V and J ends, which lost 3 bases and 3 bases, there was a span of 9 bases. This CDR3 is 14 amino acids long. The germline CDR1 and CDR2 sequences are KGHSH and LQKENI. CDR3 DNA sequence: TGTGCCAGCTCACCCCAGAGGGTCAATCAGCCCCAGCATTTT. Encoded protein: CASSPQRVNQPQHF.